A selection of T cell receptor beta chains follows, all from one sample in a study of shared clonotypes between healthy human individuals. Libraries were prepared by immunoSEQ multiplex PCR; TCRdb keeps only in-frame clonotypes and omits some of them. In the table there are some 1,100,000 clones, 75% to 85% of which are singletons. Sample: memory CD4+ T cells from PBMCs. The origin of the receptors is a man between 18 and 29 years old in good health. Some clones in this sample may be carry-over from other donors' samples. The CDR3 runs from the conserved cysteine through the conserved F or W. The D gene is left open where the match is weak. Clone size is shown for a subset of rows, as once, few, many or a class of expanded clone.

>TRBV18|TRBJ2-3|.|.
TGTGCCAGCTCACCACCTTACGGAGCCGGCACAGATACGCAGTATTTT
CASSPPYGAGTDTQYF
>TRBV9|TRBJ2-7|.|.
TGTGCCAGCAGCGTAGACCATTGGGAGCAGTACTTC
CASSVDHWEQYF
>TRBV6-1|TRBJ1-4|.|TRBD1
TGTGCCAGCAGTATCGACAGGGTAGAGGAAAAACTGTTTTTT
CASSIDRVEEKLFF
>TRBV19|TRBJ1-2|once|TRBD1
TGTGCCAGTAGTATCGGGACAGGGGGTTATGGCTACACCTTC
CASSIGTGGYGYTF
>TRBV27|TRBJ1-2|.|TRBD1
TGTGCCAGCAGGCCAGGACAGGGGGCTCCAATGGACTATGGCTACACCTTC
CASRPGQGAPMDYGYTF
>TRBV2|TRBJ1-1|.|.
TGTGCCACCAGACCGGAGGGCCGGGCTTTCTTT
CATRPEGRAFF
>TRBV4-1|TRBJ1-1|.|.
TGCGCCAGCAGCCAAGTAGGCATGAACACTGAAGCTTTCTTT
CASSQVGMNTEAFF
>TRBV5-6|TRBJ2-7|.|TRBD1
TGTGCCAGCAGCTTGCCGGGACAGGGGAAATACGAGCAGTACTTC
CASSLPGQGKYEQYF
>TRBV19|TRBJ2-7|.|TRBD2
TGTGCCAGTAGACCTAGCGGGACCTACGAGCAGTACTTC
CASRPSGTYEQYF
>TRBV9|TRBJ2-5|.|.
TGTGCCAGCAGCGTTAGTAACCAAGAGACCCAGTACTTC
CASSVSNQETQYF
>TRBV2|TRBJ2-6|.|TRBD1
TGTGCCAGCACAACAGGGGGCTTTACTGGGGCCAACGTCCTGACTTTC
CASTTGGFTGANVLTF
>TRBV7-9|TRBJ1-2|few|.
TGTGCCAGCAGCTTAGAGACGGGCTACACCTTC
CASSLETGYTF
>TRBV5-1|TRBJ2-7|few|TRBD2
TGCGCCAGCAGCTTTATAGCGGGCTCCTACGAGCAGTACTTC
CASSFIAGSYEQYF
>TRBV6-6|TRBJ2-2|.|.
TGTGCCAGCAAGGTGGCTACGAACACCGGGGAGCTGTTTTTT
CASKVATNTGELFF
>TRBV7-9|TRBJ1-3|.|.
TGTGCCAGCAGCTCAGACGGGGCGAGTTTCGGAAACACCATATATTTT
CASSSDGASFGNTIYF